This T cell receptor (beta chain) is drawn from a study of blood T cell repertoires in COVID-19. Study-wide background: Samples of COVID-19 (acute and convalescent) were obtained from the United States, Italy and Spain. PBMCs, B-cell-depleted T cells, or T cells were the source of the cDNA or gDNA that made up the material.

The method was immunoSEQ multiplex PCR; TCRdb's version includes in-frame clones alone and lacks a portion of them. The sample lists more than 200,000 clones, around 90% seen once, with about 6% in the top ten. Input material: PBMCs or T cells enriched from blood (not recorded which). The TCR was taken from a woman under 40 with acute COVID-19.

DNA for the CDR3: TGCAGCGTCAGGGGAGTAGCGGGGCGCACAGATACGCAGTATTTT. It yields the protein CSVRGVAGRTDTQYF. The J gene is TRBJ2-3, the V gene TRBV29-1, with TRBD2 identical over 8 bases. CDR3 size: 15 residues. Germline V gene data show CDR1 as SQVTM and CDR2 as ANQGSEA. The trim removed 6 bases at V and 1 base at J, leaving 9 bases unmatched.